This TCR beta chain came from a study of T-cell memory formation after mild COVID-19. Study at large: Across donors, TCR clusters were largely donor specific. Findings and caveats of the study: Pre-infection memory held some responding clones, suggesting pre-existing cross-reactive T cells responded. CD4+ contracting clones were mainly CM and EM; CD8+ ones, EMRA. Second-wave clones that peaked on day 37 lacked confirmed SARS-CoV-2 specificity.

Using its own MiXCR run on the 5' RACE reads, TCRdb lists one record per CDR3 protein. The sample includes under 350,000 distinct CDR3 sequences, around 16% of them seen just once. The sample holds a few counts of this clonotype. Its target is unknown. The CDR3 is made up of 13 amino acids. Trimming removed 5 bases from V and 3 bases from J; junction bases left unmatched: 3. Germline V CDR1 and CDR2: MNHEY, SVGAGI. The rearrangement links TRBV6-5 to TRBJ2-7, with 8 bases matching TRBD2. Sequences were obtained from PBMCs or a T cell subset sorted from them (not recorded which). This TCR was recovered from a man aged 18 to 30 who had mild COVID-19 (a few samples of this study predate the infection). Cell type and time point are not known. This CDR3 reads CASSRTSSYEQYF. The CDR3 region has the DNA TGTGCCAGCAGTCGGACTAGCAGCTACGAGCAGTACTTC.